This TCR beta chain originates from a study of cytomegalovirus exposure and HLA in healthy donors (dated by TCRdb to about 2017). Turning to the overall study: According to an earlier analysis of several hundred of the donors, 200 million or so T cells yielded some 120 million unique TCR beta sequences and more than 250 Gb of sequence data. An early release covering 550 to 700 HLA-typed donors comprised approximately 300 gigabases of sequencing data and approximately 85 million unique TCR sequences. Among the roughly 390 genotyped donors, approximately 77% belonged to the genetic ancestry cluster associated with self-reported Caucasian donors. The aim of the study was to test whether cataloging public T cell receptors could identify signatures of past pathogen exposure. The study profiled the T cell repertoires of more than 500 subjects by immunosequencing and related them to cytomegalovirus serostatus. Along with the approximately 700-subject first cohort, a separate validation cohort of around 110 different subjects was used. To predict cytomegalovirus infection status, the study brought together high-throughput TCR immunosequencing, statistical association of individual TCRs with disease status, and machine learning. In a later analysis, previously published TCR beta repertoires from hundreds of donors were re-analyzed and high-resolution HLA genotyping was added so that TCR occurrence patterns could be studied. Rather than drawing on any new phenotypic data, the later analysis identified candidate immune exposures from TCR beta sequences and the way those sequences occurred across donors. In an earlier analysis of over 550 of the donors, high-throughput TCR beta sequencing was used to judge whether each TCR beta V gene segment behaved as functional or pseudogenic. Donor age, sex, ethnicity and CMV serostatus were compiled together with the repertoire data. A later genetic analysis took genome-wide SNP genotypes for about 55% of the 666 donors and used that subset as a discovery cohort. Every repertoire in the discovery cohort had been generated on one and the same sequencing platform. HLA typing covered class I and class II loci at four-digit resolution. Typing coverage differed by locus: A, B, C, DRB1 and DQB1 were typed in about 620-640 donors, DQA1 in about 510, DPA1 in roughly 590, and DPB1 in around 490. Five DR-DQ haplotypes were handled as single units for association and clustering because linkage in the cohort was strong. Among 398 genotyped donors of the cohort, an average of about 240,000 unique TCR beta nucleotide sequences were sequenced per donor, roughly 20% of them non-productive. The investigation overall reported the following: In a later genetic analysis, fewer N-insertions in productive TCRs were reported among donors in an Asian-associated ancestry cluster than the roughly 640-donor mean. At a false discovery rate of 0.05, a later analysis linked roughly 17,000 TCR beta sequences to specific HLA alleles. The classifier was reported to diagnose cytomegalovirus status with high specificity and sensitivity in both the original and validation cohorts. Because HLA typing was missing for some donors at each locus, association tests included only the typed subset. Linkage disequilibrium might explain the correlated functional status among segregating V segments, but an unknown experimental factor could not be excluded. Several of the top co-occurrence clusters appeared to be linked to parvovirus B19, influenza, CMV and Epstein-Barr virus, according to a later analysis. Only TCR beta chains were sequenced in this cohort, and the absence of alpha or paired-chain data limited detectable features. The authors suggested that the approach could potentially be extended to other disease states and immunological phenotypes. A total of fewer than 200 TCR beta chains were listed by the study as associated with cytomegalovirus. Across donors, most TCR sequences were observed very rarely, whereas some public TCRs were present in many individuals. A later analysis found that HLA-associated TCR beta chains were more clonally expanded and had lower generation probabilities than equally common non-associated chains. The sequencing pipeline was judged likely to have produced a cluster of highly shared sequence variants as a technical artifact. Roughly uniform sequencing depth across donors was assumed in presence/absence analyses, although this assumption may not hold. In vitro tests confirmed that a few of the cytomegalovirus-associated TCR beta chains recognize cytomegalovirus antigens. V-gene and J-gene trimming of TCR beta chains was associated with a missense DCLRE1C variant in a later genetic analysis, and the association was replicated in an independent cohort. The earlier analysis of 587 of the donors excluded over 15 rarely observed V segments, including chromosome 9 orphons, because counts were too low. When HLA alleles, especially DR and DQ, strongly co-occurred, attributing TCR associations to individual alleles was difficult. In an earlier analysis of approximately 590 of the donors, most TCR beta V segments were observed in productive rearrangements about 90% or about 30% of the time, broadly matching IMGT annotations. According to a later analysis, TCR association rates differed among HLA loci, with DRB1 alleles showing the most associated TCRs and HLA-C alleles showing the fewest. Immune exposure information for the cohort was limited to CMV serostatus. A further reported finding was that TCR beta sequences accurately predicted the HLA-A and HLA-B alleles for most subjects in the first cohort. According to a later analysis, most CMV-associated TCR beta chains appeared to be HLA-restricted, and the HLA associations seemed to be driven largely by CMV exposure.

Details on this clone: What antigen it recognizes has not been identified. Base qualities are not at hand, and no much larger clone is one base apart.

The protocol used for the library was the immunoSEQ multiplex PCR assay. A mixture of 60 forward primers for TCR Vbeta segments and 13 reverse primers for TCR Jbeta segments was used in the multiplex PCR. A multiplex PCR assay on genomic DNA amplified the CDR3 region of rearranged TCR beta genes. On the Illumina HiSeq System, the amplified TCR beta libraries were sequenced as 87-base-pair reads. On the study's bioinformatics: Across the roughly 640 repertoires, a later analysis counted approximately 83 million unique TCR beta chains, some 11 million of which were shared by at least two donors. Raw reads were error-corrected and collapsed into unique sequences by a nearest-neighbor algorithm in which closely related sequences were merged to remove PCR and sequencing errors. Alignment of CDR3 sequences to IMGT reference sequences was used to assign V, D and J gene segments. Each retained sequence needed at least a six-nucleotide match to both a V gene segment and a J gene segment. A rearrangement was called productive if the CDR3 had no stop codons and remained in frame with V and J, and every other rearrangement was called non-productive. Following IMGT convention, CDR3 was defined as the stretch from the second conserved V-encoded cysteine up to the conserved J-encoded phenylalanine. The earlier analysis of 550 to 650 of the donors excluded any sequence lacking an unambiguous match to a single V gene segment. An earlier analysis of 587 of the donors classified V segments as functional when productive rearrangements were above 56.7% and as segregating when the standard deviation between donors was above 5%. A statistical classification framework was built for diagnosing cytomegalovirus status from the catalog of TCR beta chain sequences. In a later analysis, V and J genes were assigned by comparing TCR nucleotide sequences against IMGT/GENE-DB human TR gene sequences. The TCRdist pipeline was used in a later analysis to assign CDR3 sequences and most-parsimonious VDJ recombination scenarios. In a later analysis, each TCR beta chain was defined by its CDR3 amino acid sequence together with its V-gene family, and reads without a unique V-gene family were excluded. In a later analysis, 450 to 600 highly shared, low-generation-probability nucleotide sequences were removed to address suspected cross-contamination and a sequencing artifact. For each public chain, a later analysis derived a clonal expansion index from normalized ranks of inferred template counts within each repertoire. In a later analysis, generation probabilities were computed with a VDJ recombination model fitted to out-of-frame rearrangements, and the resulting probabilities were checked against IGoR. A later analysis scored TCR-TCR, TCR-HLA and TCR-CMV co-occurrence with hypergeometric tests, applying a repertoire-size bias correction to TCR pairs. False discovery rates were estimated in a later analysis by permuting HLA or CMV assignments 20 times. A later analysis grouped co-occurring TCRs with DBSCAN, adding TCRdist sequence similarity when clustering within HLA-allele-positive subsets. For co-occurrence clustering, repertoires with fewer than 30,000 or more than 120,000 public chains were excluded, along with five repertoires with anomalous nucleotide sharing. Drawn from immuneACCESS, this table holds only the in-frame rearrangements with V and J called that TCRdb kept. Clones are partly lost; checked studies trace under half to an unresolved V gene and leave the rest unexplained. The D gene and trimming were derived from the DNA, and the V and J assignments and clone size from that table. This sample has under 250,000 clones in its table, and 65% to 85% of those were observed once. About 1.5% of the sample is taken by the ten largest.

The cohort was made up of 500 to 800 healthy bone marrow donors. All cohort members were sampled while nominally healthy, although unrecorded immune exposures were likely present. The donor was CMV seronegative and was included in the group of a few hundred seronegative cohort members. Every donor gave a peripheral blood sample, and the peripheral blood mononuclear cells from that sample were used for TCR beta sequencing. Genomic DNA was extracted from the blood cell samples with the Qiagen DNeasy Blood Extraction Kit. Sequenced material: PBMCs. The receptor's source is a man aged 50 or older in good health and CMV-seronegative.

The CDR3 in this case is CASSERQGFTEAFF. At the DNA level, the sequence is TGTGCCAGCAGTGAACGACAGGGGTTCACTGAAGCTTTCTTT. This chain is built from TRBV25-1 and TRBJ1-1; TRBD1 agrees with 8 junctional bases. V trim: 2 bases; J trim: 4 bases; unmatched bases: 3. The CDR3 runs 14 residues from the cysteine to the phenylalanine. The only DNA kept is the CDR3, 42 bases in frame from the first base. From the germline V gene, CDR1 is MGHDK and CDR2 is SYGVNS.